This TCR beta chain came from a study of T cell changes during pregnancy in multiple sclerosis. This CDR3 contains 13 residues. The germline gives CDR1 GTSNPN, CDR2 SVGIG (reference sequence). The V and J ends lost 1 base and 3 bases respectively, with 7 bases between them. Produced via immunoSEQ multiplex PCR; TCRdb's table is partial and in-frame only. This table has about 70,000 clones, 80% to 95% appearing once. This sequence joins TRBV30 and TRBJ1-5; weak D call: TRBD1 (5 bases). Sequenced material: CD4+ T cells from peripheral blood mononuclear cells, taken after pregnancy. The clonotype was recovered from a female donor with multiple sclerosis, enrolled in a pregnancy study. The DNA for the CDR3 is TGTGCCTGGAGTGAACAGGACAATCAGCCCCAGCATTTT. Translated: CAWSEQDNQPQHF.